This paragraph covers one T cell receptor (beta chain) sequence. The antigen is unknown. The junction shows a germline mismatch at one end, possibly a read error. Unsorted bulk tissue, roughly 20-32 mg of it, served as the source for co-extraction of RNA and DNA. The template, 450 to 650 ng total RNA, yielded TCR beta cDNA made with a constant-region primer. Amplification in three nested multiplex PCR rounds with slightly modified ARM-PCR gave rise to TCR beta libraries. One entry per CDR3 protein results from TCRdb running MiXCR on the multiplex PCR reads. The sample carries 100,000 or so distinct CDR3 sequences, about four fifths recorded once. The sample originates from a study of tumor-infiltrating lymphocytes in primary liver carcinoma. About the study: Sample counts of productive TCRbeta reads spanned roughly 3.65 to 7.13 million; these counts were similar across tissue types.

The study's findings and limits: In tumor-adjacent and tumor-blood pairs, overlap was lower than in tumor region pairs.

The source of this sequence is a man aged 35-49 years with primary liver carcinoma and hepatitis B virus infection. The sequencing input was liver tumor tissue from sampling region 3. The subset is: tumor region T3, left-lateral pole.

CDR3 in amino acids: CGSSLRDRAHGQYF. The CDR3 DNA sequence: TGTGGCAGCAGCCTCCGGGACAGGGCCCACGGGCAGTATTTC. The rearrangement uses TRBV6-2 or TRBV6-3 and TRBJ2-7, with TRBD1 identical over 9 bases. The germline CDR1 and CDR2 sequences are MNHEY and SVGEGT. This CDR3 contains 14 residues.